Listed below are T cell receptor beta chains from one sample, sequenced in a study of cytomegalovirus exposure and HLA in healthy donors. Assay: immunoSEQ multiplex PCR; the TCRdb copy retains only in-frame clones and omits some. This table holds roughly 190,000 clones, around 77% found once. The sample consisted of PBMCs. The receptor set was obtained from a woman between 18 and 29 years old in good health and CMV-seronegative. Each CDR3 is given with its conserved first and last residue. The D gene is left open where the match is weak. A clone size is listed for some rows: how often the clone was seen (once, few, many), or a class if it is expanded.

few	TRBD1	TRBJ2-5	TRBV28	TGTGCCAGTAGGACAGGGGAGTCGTTGGAGACCCAGTACTTC	CASRTGESLETQYF
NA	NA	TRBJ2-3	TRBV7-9	TGTGCCAGCAGCCCTCCCTTTCTTTTGCGGGGACGGGACACAGATACGCAGTATTTT	CASSPPFLLRGRDTDTQYF
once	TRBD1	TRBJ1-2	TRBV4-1	TGCGCCAGCCAAGGACAGGGCCCAGATAACTATGGCTACACCTTC	CASQGQGPDNYGYTF
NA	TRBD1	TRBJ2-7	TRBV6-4	TGTGCCAGCAGTGACCCAAGAGGACAGGAAGCCTACGAGCAGTACTTC	CASSDPRGQEAYEQYF
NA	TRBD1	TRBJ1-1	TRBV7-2	TGTGCCAGCAGTCAGACAGGGATCACTGAAGCTTTCTTT	CASSQTGITEAFF
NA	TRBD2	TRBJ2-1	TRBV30	TGTGCCTGGCAGGGGACTAGCGTCTACAATGAGCAGTTCTTC	CAWQGTSVYNEQFF
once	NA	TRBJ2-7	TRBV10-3	TGTGCCATCAGGGACAACTACGAGCAGTACTTC	CAIRDNYEQYF
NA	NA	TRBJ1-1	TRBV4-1	TGCGCCAGCAGACAAGACAGACTTATGAACACTGAAGCTTTCTTT	CASRQDRLMNTEAFF
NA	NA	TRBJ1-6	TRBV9	TGTGCCAGCAGCGTAGGGGGGGTTTCACCCCTCCACTTT	CASSVGGVSPLHF
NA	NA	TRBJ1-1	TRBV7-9	TGTGCCAGCAGCTTAAGCAAGTTGAACACTGAAGCTTTCTTT	CASSLSKLNTEAFF
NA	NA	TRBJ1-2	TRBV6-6	TGTGCCAGCAGAAGGAATAGCCCTAACTATGGCTACACCTTC	CASRRNSPNYGYTF
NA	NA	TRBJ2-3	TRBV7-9	TGTGCCAGCAGCTTTTCTGATACGCAGTATTTT	CASSFSDTQYF
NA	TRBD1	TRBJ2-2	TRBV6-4	TGTGCCAGCAGTGACGGGACAGGGGGCACCGGGGAGCTGTTTTTT	CASSDGTGGTGELFF
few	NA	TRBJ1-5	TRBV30	TGTGCCTGGAGTCGCGGGGCCCAGCCCCAGCATTTT	CAWSRGAQPQHF
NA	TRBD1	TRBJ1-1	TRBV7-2	TGTGCCAGCAGCTTGGGACAGGGATACACTGAAGCTTTCTTT	CASSLGQGYTEAFF
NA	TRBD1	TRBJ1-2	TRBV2	TGTGCCAGCAGCCGGACAGGGACTAACTATGGCTACACCTTC	CASSRTGTNYGYTF
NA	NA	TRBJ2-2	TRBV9	TGTGCCAGCAGCGTAGAACAGGGTAGAATGGGCACCGGGGAGCTGTTTTTT	CASSVEQGRMGTGELFF
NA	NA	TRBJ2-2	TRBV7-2	TGTGCCAGCAGCTTATCGCAGGTGCGAGGGGAGCTGTTTTTT	CASSLSQVRGELFF
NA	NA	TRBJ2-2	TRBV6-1	TGTGCCAGCAGTAGCGGCACCGGGGAGCTGTTTTTT	CASSSGTGELFF